Sequencing of this T cell receptor (beta chain) was carried out in a study of blood T cell repertoires in COVID-19. Looking at the study overall: The cDNA or gDNA used as material had been derived from T cells, B-cell-depleted T cells, or PBMCs.

Clones were sequenced by immunoSEQ multiplex PCR, and TCRdb holds only the in-frame ones, with some missing. This sample yields 200,000 to 250,000 clones, of which around 88% are seen a single time; about 1.5% belongs to the top ten. The TCR was taken from a man aged 18 to 35 with active or convalescent COVID-19. Sequencing input: peripheral blood.

The DNA of the CDR3 is TGTGCCAGTAGTATAAGGGGGTACGATCAGCCCCAGCATTTT. This sequence encodes CASSIRGYDQPQHF. The genes are TRBV19 and TRBJ1-5; tentative D call: TRBD1 (6 bases). The CDR3 is 14 amino acids. The V and J ends lost 2 bases and 5 bases respectively, with 10 bases between them. Germline CDR1 reads LNHDA; CDR2 reads SQIVND (reference sequence).